The T cell receptor beta chain described here comes from a study of OX40 agonist ivuxolimab in advanced cancers. Turning to the study itself: Two cutaneous melanoma patients and one hepatocellular carcinoma patient, three in all, had partial responses. Study-wide results and caveats: Antigen specificity was not determined for the expanded peripheral T cells.

Sequencing used immunoSEQ multiplex PCR; TCRdb keeps in-frame clones, though not all of them. This repertoire shows roughly 26,000 clones, around 90% found once; its top ten account for 15% to 20%. Germline V gene data show CDR1 as SGHTS and CDR2 as YDEGEE. Trimming removed 4 bases from V and 8 bases from J, with 12 bases in between. This CDR3 is 12 amino acids long. This clone has a single count. What it recognizes is unknown. This material consisted of CD4+ or CD8+ T cells sorted from blood, taken in a trial of the OX40 agonist ivuxolimab. The gene calls are TRBV5-8 and TRBJ1-1, with D possibly TRBD1 on 6 matching bases. The clonotype originates from an adult with an advanced solid tumor such as melanoma, head and neck, liver or kidney cancer. The CDR3 protein is CASSINREEAFF. The CDR3 DNA reads as TGTGCCAGCAGCATCAACAGGGAGGAAGCTTTCTTT.